This T cell receptor beta chain appears in the sequencing data of a study of vaccination effects on CD4 cells after COVID-19. Antigen-specific CD4+ T cell clonotypes were called by their expansion after viral peptide-pool culture in ViraFEST. Following culture for approximately ten days, CD4+ T cells were isolated. Subjects were given two BNT162b2 or mRNA-1273 vaccine doses. This clone was recorded once. Its target is not known. The table came from immunoSEQ multiplex PCR; TCRdb's copy has only in-frame clones and leaves some out. The sample carries tens of thousands of clones, about 67% recorded once. Germline loops: CDR1 MGHRA, CDR2 YSYEKL. V was clipped by 1 base and J by 2 bases, with 13 bases between them. The CDR3 is made up of 16 amino acids.

The source was CD4+ T cells from PBMCs cultured with HCoV-229E spike peptides, collected after COVID-19 vaccination. The genes are TRBV4-1 and TRBJ2-3; no definite D call. The TCR sequence derives from a human donor who received a COVID-19 vaccine. CDR3 sequence reads: CASSQGTEAFTDTQYF. The CDR3 DNA is TGCGCCAGCAGCCAAGGGACGGAAGCCTTCACAGATACGCAGTATTTT.